This is a list of T cell receptor beta chains from one sample in a study of blood T cell repertoires in COVID-19. Repertoires were generated with immunoSEQ multiplex PCR, while TCRdb's copy carries only in-frame clones and drops some. The sample includes 150,000 to 170,000 clones, 78% of them seen just once. Source material: peripheral blood. The receptors here all came from a man aged 80 or over with acute or convalescent COVID-19. The CDR3 runs from the conserved cysteine through the conserved F or W. A D gene is named only where the DNA matches it firmly. Clone size, where shown, is once, few, many, or a class for clones that have expanded.

J gene | CDR3 length | clone size | D gene | V gene | CDR3 protein | CDR3 DNA
TRBJ1-2 | 13 | . | . | TRBV6-6 | CASTAPEEEGYTF | TGTGCCAGCACGGCCCCGGAGGAAGAAGGCTACACCTTC
TRBJ1-1 | 15 | . | . | TRBV5-1 | CASRSLLGTDTEAFF | TGCGCCAGCCGATCCCTCCTGGGGACTGACACTGAAGCTTTCTTT
TRBJ1-6 | 15 | few | TRBD1 | TRBV5-1 | CASSPGDSYNSPLHF | TGCGCCAGCAGCCCCGGGGACAGTTATAATTCACCCCTCCACTTT
TRBJ2-3 | 12 | . | . | TRBV11-2 | CASSLLLDTQYF | TGTGCCAGCAGCCTCCTTTTAGATACGCAGTATTTT
TRBJ1-2 | 15 | . | . | TRBV4-3 | CASSLQTAANYGYTF | TGCGCCAGCAGCCTCCAGACAGCCGCTAACTATGGCTACACCTTC
TRBJ2-1 | 15 | few | TRBD1 | TRBV6-5 | CASSYSTGVLNEQFF | TGTGCCAGCAGTTATTCGACAGGGGTCTTAAATGAGCAGTTCTTC
TRBJ2-7 | 11 | . | TRBD2 | TRBV28 | CASRTSGGIKF | TGTGCCAGCAGGACTAGCGGGGGGATTAAATTC
TRBJ1-1 | 16 | . | . | TRBV5-1 | CASSLAQGRGNTEAFF | TGCGCCAGCAGCTTGGCCCAGGGTAGGGGGAACACTGAAGCTTTCTTT
TRBJ2-5 | 16 | . | TRBD1 | TRBV6-2/TRBV6-3 | CASSRRPGQGEETQYF | TGTGCCAGCAGCCGACGACCCGGACAGGGTGAAGAGACCCAGTACTTC
TRBJ1-1 | 14 | . | TRBD1 | TRBV19 | CASRATGGGTEAFF | TGTGCCAGTAGAGCCACAGGGGGTGGGACTGAAGCTTTCTTT
TRBJ1-3 | 15 | . | TRBD1 | TRBV10-1 | CASSDRQGYGNTIYF | TGCGCCAGCAGTGACCGACAGGGGTACGGAAACACCATATATTTT
TRBJ2-2 | 14 | . | TRBD2 | TRBV30 | CAWSLAVNTGELFF | TGTGCCTGGAGCCTAGCGGTGAACACCGGGGAGCTGTTTTTT
TRBJ2-7 | 12 | . | . | TRBV11-3 | CASSLEGSGQYF | TGTGCCAGCAGCTTAGAAGGGAGTGGGCAGTACTTC
TRBJ1-5 | 14 | . | TRBD1 | TRBV6-5 | CASRRQGSNQPQHF | TGTGCCAGCAGACGACAGGGTAGCAATCAGCCCCAGCATTTT
TRBJ1-2 | 12 | . | . | TRBV7-8 | CATLGAGYGYTF | TGTGCCACCCTGGGGGCGGGCTATGGCTACACCTTC
TRBJ2-3 | 17 | . | TRBD2 | TRBV9 | CASSVSSGAPGADTQYF | TGTGCCAGCAGCGTATCTAGCGGGGCCCCAGGGGCAGATACGCAGTATTTT
TRBJ2-3 | 14 | . | . | TRBV11-2 | CASSFRGFGDTQYF | TGTGCCAGCAGCTTCAGGGGTTTTGGAGATACGCAGTATTTT
TRBJ1-4 | 15 | once | . | TRBV9 | CASSVGGGPGEKLFF | TGTGCCAGCAGCGTAGGTGGCGGCCCCGGGGAAAAACTGTTTTTT
TRBJ1-1 | 14 | . | . | TRBV5-5 | CASSLRTGMAEAFF | TGTGCCAGCAGCTTGAGGACGGGGATGGCTGAAGCTTTCTTT
TRBJ2-1 | 12 | . | TRBD2 | TRBV28 | CASSSTSDEQFF | TGTGCCAGCAGTTCGACTAGCGACGAGCAGTTCTTC
TRBJ2-3 | 15 | . | TRBD1 | TRBV5-6 | CASSRDRGVTDTQYF | TGTGCCAGCAGCCGAGACAGGGGAGTCACAGATACGCAGTATTTT
TRBJ1-5 | 15 | once | . | TRBV28 | CASSRQPGEGLPQHF | TGTGCCAGCAGTAGGCAACCAGGGGAAGGCTTGCCCCAGCATTTT
TRBJ1-5 | 15 | few | . | TRBV6-2/TRBV6-3 | CASSYSYQGNQPQHF | TGTGCCAGCAGTTACTCGTATCAGGGCAATCAGCCCCAGCATTTT
TRBJ2-5 | 14 | . | . | TRBV9 | CASSPPGEGETQYF | TGTGCCAGCAGCCCTCCGGGGGAAGGGGAGACCCAGTACTTC
TRBJ1-2 | 12 | . | . | TRBV20-1 | CSASTGLDGYTF | TGCAGTGCTAGTACTGGGCTGGATGGCTACACCTTC
TRBJ2-1 | 14 | . | . | TRBV5-1 | CASSLGQGLNEQFF | TGCGCCAGCAGCTTGGGGCAGGGGTTAAATGAGCAGTTCTTC
TRBJ1-1 | 14 | . | TRBD1 | TRBV18 | CASSSDRGSTEAFF | TGTGCCAGCTCATCGGACAGGGGGTCCACTGAAGCTTTCTTT
TRBJ2-7 | 11 | . | . | TRBV6-6 | CASGRGGEQYF | TGTGCCAGCGGACGAGGGGGCGAGCAGTACTTC
TRBJ2-1 | 15 | . | . | TRBV24-1 | CATARNGGEPYEQFF | TGTGCCACAGCGAGGAATGGCGGGGAGCCCTATGAGCAGTTCTTC
TRBJ2-5 | 17 | . | TRBD2 | TRBV4-3 | CASSQDGTSGGQETQYF | TGCGCCAGCAGCCAAGACGGGACTAGCGGGGGTCAAGAGACCCAGTACTTC
TRBJ2-3 | 13 | . | . | TRBV7-9 | CASSSFGTDTQYF | TGTGCCAGCAGCTCCTTCGGCACAGATACGCAGTATTTT
TRBJ2-1 | 16 | . | . | TRBV12-1 | CASSHGKWGECNEQFF | TGTGCCAGCAGCCATGGAAAGTGGGGGGAATGTAATGAGCAGTTCTTC
TRBJ2-7 | 15 | . | TRBD1 | TRBV2 | CASSLNRGLTYEQYF | TGTGCCAGCAGCTTAAACAGGGGGTTGACCTACGAGCAGTACTTC
TRBJ2-3 | 14 | few | . | TRBV28 | CASSSRSTGDTQYF | TGTGCCAGCAGTTCCCGATCAACAGGAGATACGCAGTATTTT
TRBJ1-2 | 11 | . | . | TRBV5-6 | CASSVNDGYTF | TGTGCCAGCAGCGTAAATGATGGCTACACCTTC
TRBJ1-2 | 16 | . | TRBD1 | TRBV6-6 | CASSRRDRGRDYGYTF | TGTGCCAGCAGCCGCCGGGACAGGGGGCGGGACTATGGCTACACCTTC
TRBJ1-1 | 13 | . | . | TRBV6-5 | CASTIRRGQGAFF | TGTGCCAGCACCATACGACGGGGACAAGGAGCTTTCTTT
TRBJ1-4 | 15 | . | . | TRBV7-2 | CASSLGAGANEKLFF | TGTGCCAGCAGCTTAGGGGCAGGGGCGAATGAAAAACTGTTTTTT
TRBJ2-1 | 17 | . | TRBD2 | TRBV5-1 | CASSLVPAGSSYNEQFF | TGCGCCAGCAGCTTGGTGCCAGCGGGGAGCTCCTACAATGAGCAGTTCTTC
TRBJ2-7 | 15 | . | . | TRBV6-5 | CASSLTPGYSYEQYF | TGTGCCAGCTCCCTAACCCCCGGGTACTCCTACGAGCAGTACTTC
TRBJ2-5 | 21 | few | . | TRBV6-2/TRBV6-3 | CASSYVSRQRLDRHPQETQYF | TGTGCCAGCAGTTACGTTTCCCGACAGCGCCTCGATCGCCATCCCCAAGAGACCCAGTACTTC
TRBJ2-5 | 18 | . | . | TRBV10-1 | CASSESGRGQTYQETQYF | TGCGCCAGCAGTGAGTCTGGGAGGGGACAAACGTACCAAGAGACCCAGTACTTC
TRBJ1-4 | 15 | few | . | TRBV5-6 | CASSFTGFGNEKLFF | TGTGCCAGCAGCTTCACAGGGTTTGGTAATGAAAAACTGTTTTTT
TRBJ1-6 | 15 | . | TRBD1 | TRBV11-3 | CASIAGGARDSPLHF | TGTGCCAGCATCGCAGGGGGCGCGAGGGATTCACCCCTCCACTTT
TRBJ1-5 | 16 | . | . | TRBV7-9 | CASSLGSGVSNQPQHF | TGTGCCAGCAGCTTAGGGTCAGGGGTTAGTAATCAGCCCCAGCATTTT
TRBJ1-2 | 17 | . | TRBD1 | TRBV19 | CASSTNTYRGIIYGYTF | TGTGCCAGTAGTACGAACACCTACAGGGGAATAATCTATGGCTACACCTTC
TRBJ2-2 | 14 | . | TRBD1 | TRBV11-1 | CASTPTGHTGELFF | TGTGCCAGCACCCCGACAGGGCACACCGGGGAGCTGTTTTTT
TRBJ2-2 | 14 | . | . | TRBV5-1 | CASSSNGNTGELFF | TGCGCCAGCAGCTCCAACGGGAACACCGGGGAGCTGTTTTTT
TRBJ2-2 | 18 | few | TRBD2 | TRBV3-1/TRBV3-2 | CASSPQLTSGGGTGELFF | TGTGCCAGCAGCCCACAGTTAACTAGCGGGGGAGGGACCGGGGAGCTGTTTTTT